These 27 T cell receptor beta chains came from one sample sequenced in a study of T cell responses to AZD1222 COVID-19 vaccine. Repertoires were generated with immunoSEQ multiplex PCR, while TCRdb's copy carries only in-frame clones and drops some. The data show 90,000 to 120,000 clones, with around 96% seen just once and roughly 2% held by the top ten. This sample comprised peripheral blood, obtained on day 0 of AZD1222 vaccination. The receptors stem from an adult in good health.

J is TRBJ2-1 and V is TRBV6-4; the match to TRBD2 covers 10 bases. The CDR3 is 14 amino acids. The trim removed 4 bases at V and 7 bases at J, leaving 4 bases unmatched. Germline V gene sequence: CDR1 MRHNA, CDR2 SNTAGT. DNA for the CDR3: TGTGCCAGCAGTGTGGCTAGCGGGGGAAATGAGCAGTTCTTC. Protein sequence: CASSVASGGNEQFF.

The rearrangement uses TRBV5-6 and TRBJ1-4; tentatively, D is TRBD1 (6 bases). Germline V gene lookup returns CDR1 SGHDT and CDR2 YYEEEE. CDR3 length equals 14 residues. The V and J ends lost 3 bases and 13 bases respectively, with 19 bases between them. CDR3 bases: TGTGCCAGCAGCTCATACAGGGTTGCTGGCGGACTGTTTTTT. Protein sequence: CASSSYRVAGGLFF.

The DNA of the CDR3 is TGTGCCAGCAATCGACAGGCTGAACAGCCCCAGCATTTT. Its translation is CASNRQAEQPQHF. This rearrangement joins TRBV6-5 to TRBJ1-5; a possible D gene is TRBD1 (6 bases). Per germline, CDR1 MNHEY and CDR2 SVGAGI. V lost 7 bases and J lost 7, with 14 bases in between. The CDR3 is 13 amino acids.

In its sample, this clone was seen a few times. The chain links TRBV5-1 to TRBJ1-1; no definite D call. Trimming took off 8 bases at V and 1 base at J, with 9 bases between the two ends. From germline, CDR1 is SGHRS and CDR2 YFSETQ. This CDR3 region has 12 residues. The CDR3 here is CASRRPNTEAFF. CDR3 coding DNA: TGCGCCAGTAGACGACCGAACACTGAAGCTTTCTTT.

V usage is TRBV5-1 and J usage is TRBJ1-4, with D unclear. Trimming left V 3 bases short and J 4 bases short, with 13 bases between. CDR1 and CDR2 from the germline V gene are SGHRS and YFSETQ. The CDR3 loop spans 15 amino acids. Here the CDR3 reads CASSSRPVNNEKLFF. The CDR3 region has the DNA TGCGCCAGCAGCTCGAGGCCAGTCAATAATGAAAAACTGTTTTTT.

The chain uses TRBV24-1 and TRBJ2-1; TRBD1 or TRBD2 may be the D gene (5 bases each). V dropped 10 bases and J dropped 0 bases, with 12 bases sitting between them. CDR1 and CDR2 (germline): KGHDR, SFDVKD. CDR3 length: 14 amino acids. Written as DNA, the CDR3 is TGTGCCACGAGGGGTGGAGACTCCTACAATGAGCAGTTCTTC. Translation gives CATRGGDSYNEQFF.

A remark on this clone: Other DNA sequences in this sample translate to the same CDR3. The CDR3 DNA is TGTGCCAGTAGTATAGGAGGGAATGAGCAGTTCTTC. Translated, it gives CASSIGGNEQFF. The J gene is TRBJ2-1, the V gene TRBV19; maybe TRBD2 (5 bases). There are 12 residues in the CDR3. Germline assignment: CDR1 LNHDA and CDR2 SQIVND (reference sequence). Between the trimmed V and J ends, which lost 1 base and 7 bases, there was a span of 5 bases.

The chain joins TRBV6-5 to TRBJ1-1, with TRBD1 matching over 8 bases. The germline gives CDR1 MNHEY, CDR2 SVGAGI. Trimming removed 2 bases from V and 9 bases from J; junction bases left unmatched: 5. The CDR3 has 13 amino acids. CDR3 sequence reads: CASSYRYRGKAFF. In DNA, the CDR3 is TGTGCCAGCAGTTACAGGTACAGGGGGAAAGCTTTCTTT.

J is TRBJ2-1 and V is TRBV5-1; no firm D call. In germline, CDR1 is SGHRS, CDR2 YFSETQ. The CDR3 is 11 residues long. Between the trimmed V and J ends, which lost 4 bases and 7 bases, there was a span of 6 bases. CDR3 coding DNA: TGCGCCAGCAGCATATCAAATGAGCAGTTCTTC. It specifies CASSISNEQFF.

The chain couples TRBV28 to TRBJ1-6; no reliable D call. The CDR3 loop spans 14 amino acids. Germline values: CDR1 MDHEN, CDR2 SYDVKM. Trimming shortened V by 2 bases and J by 7 bases, and 9 bases separated the two germline ends. CDR3 loop: CASSLAGMNSPLHF. In DNA, the CDR3 is TGTGCCAGCAGTTTAGCTGGGATGAATTCACCCCTCCACTTT. Full variable domain (missing parts from reference TRBV28 and TRBJ1-6): DVKVTQSSRYLVKRTGEKVFLECVQDMDHENMFWYRQDPGLGLRLIYFSYDVKMKEKGDIPEGYSVSREKKERFSLILESASTNQTSMYLCASSLAGMNSPLHFGNGTRLTVT.

The chain has TRBV14 and TRBJ1-6; 10 bases are a match to TRBD1. This CDR3 comprises 17 residues. Germline assignment: CDR1 SGHDN and CDR2 FVKESK. V gave up 4 bases and J gave up 10 bases; unmatched junction bases: 13. The chain's CDR3 is CASSPRTGGVFGSPLHF. CDR3 DNA: TGTGCCAGCAGCCCGAGGACAGGGGGGGTCTTTGGGTCACCCCTCCACTTT.

The gene calls are TRBV12-3 or TRBV12-4 and TRBJ2-3; 7 bases agree with TRBD1. V lost 4 bases and J lost 6; bases outside the gene matches: 1. The CDR3 runs 12 residues. The CDR3 reads CASSSDRDTQYF. The DNA for the CDR3 is TGTGCCAGCAGTTCGGACAGGGATACGCAGTATTTT.

This chain connects TRBV4-1 to TRBJ1-5; unclear D gene. This CDR3 has 15 amino acids. Germline values: CDR1 MGHRA, CDR2 YSYEKL. Trimming removed 2 bases at V and 5 bases at J, with 13 bases between. The CDR3 nucleotides read TGCGCCAGCAGCCAACAAGGTGGGGATTATCAGCCCCAGCATTTT. This encodes CASSQQGGDYQPQHF.

The rearrangement uses TRBV12-3 or TRBV12-4 and TRBJ1-2, with unresolved D. V lost 7 bases and J 8 bases, leaving 14 bases between the germline ends. The CDR3 consists of 12 residues. CDR3 sequence reads: CASTHGSGGYTF. The CDR3 region has the DNA TGTGCCAGCACCCACGGATCCGGGGGCTACACCTTC.

The CDR3 sequence is CASSEGTYYGYTF. For the CDR3, the DNA is TGTGCCAGCAGTGAGGGGACTTACTATGGCTACACCTTC. The chain combines TRBV6-1 with TRBJ1-2; maybe TRBD1 (5 bases). The length of the CDR3 is 13 residues. In germline, CDR1 is MNHNS, CDR2 SASEGT. Deletions cut 3 bases from V and 3 bases from J, with 8 bases between.

The rearrangement uses TRBV3-1 (or the pseudogene TRBV3-2) and TRBJ2-5; the match to TRBD1 covers 8 bases. This CDR3 spans 15 amino acids. Germline V CDR1 and CDR2: LGHDT, YNNKEL (reference sequence). V lost 5 bases, J lost 7 bases, and 12 bases stayed unmatched. In DNA, the CDR3 is TGTGCCAGCAGCAGACGGGGACCCAGGGGGCCGACCCAGTACTTC. Protein: CASSRRGPRGPTQYF.

The chain has TRBV4-1 and TRBJ2-1, with a possible D match to TRBD2 (5 bases). CDR1 is MGHRA, CDR2 YSYEKL, per germline. This CDR3 contains 14 residues. V was pared by 4 bases and J by 6 bases, with 13 bases between. The CDR3 here is CASSRGLSRNEQFF. The CDR3 DNA reads as TGCGCCAGCAGCCGAGGACTCTCTCGCAATGAGCAGTTCTTC.

The rearrangement uses TRBV7-9 and TRBJ2-2, with D tentatively TRBD1 (6 bases). Per germline, CDR1 SEHNR and CDR2 FQNEAQ (reference sequence). The CDR3 spans 16 residues. V was cut by 8 bases and J by 0 bases, with 16 bases left in between. For the CDR3, the DNA is TGTGCCAGCCGGGAATCGGACAGCGCGAACACCGGGGAGCTGTTTTTT. This gives the protein CASRESDSANTGELFF.

This chain uses TRBV5-5 with TRBJ2-1, with 8 bases lining up with TRBD2. Unmatched junction bases numbered 9, after V lost 1 base and J lost 9 bases. Looked up from germline, CDR1 is SGHKS and CDR2 is YYEKEE (reference sequence). This CDR3 region has 15 residues. The CDR3 loop is CASSLSYGGATEQFF. In DNA form, the CDR3 reads TGTGCCAGCAGCTTGTCATACGGGGGGGCCACTGAGCAGTTCTTC.

The chain couples TRBV7-9 to TRBJ1-2; D remains ambiguous. The germline gives CDR1 SEHNR, CDR2 FQNEAQ (reference sequence). The CDR3 contains 14 residues. The V gene lost 4 bases and the J gene lost 5 bases, with 14 bases spanning the gap. The CDR3 DNA reads as TGTGCCAGCAGCTCTCCCGCGGGCGGGTATGGCTACACCTTC. Protein: CASSSPAGGYGYTF. The entire variable domain, with the rest obtained from reference TRBV7-9 and TRBJ1-2, is as follows: DTGVSQNPRHKITKRGQNVTFRCDPISEHNRLYWYRQTLGQGPEFLTYFQNEAQLEKSRLLSDRFSAERPKGSFSTLEIQRTEQGDSAMYLCASSSPAGGYGYTFGSGTRLTVV.

The chain couples TRBV7-2 to TRBJ2-7; no definite D call. This CDR3 spans 13 amino acids. V was pared by 5 bases and J by 7 bases, with 15 bases between. The V gene's germline CDR1 is SGHTA and CDR2 FQGNSA. This CDR3 is CASSQLTVGEQYF. CDR3 coding DNA: TGTGCCAGCAGCCAGTTAACAGTTGGTGAGCAGTACTTC.

The chain is built from TRBV6-5 and TRBJ1-6; no definite D call. Trimming cost V 4 bases and J 8 bases, with 15 bases left between them. Germline CDR1 and CDR2: MNHEY and SVGAGI. CDR3 length equals 15 residues. This chain's CDR3 is CASSFGPFGDSPLHF. DNA of the CDR3: TGTGCCAGCAGTTTTGGGCCATTCGGGGATTCACCCCTCCACTTT.

The genes are TRBV6-5 and TRBJ1-2, with D unresolved. Trimming took off 7 bases at V and 2 bases at J, with 17 bases between the two ends. The CDR3 is 15 residues long. Germline V gives CDR1 MNHEY, CDR2 SVGAGI. In DNA, the CDR3 is TGTGCCAGCATTAGTAGGGCGACCGAGAACTATGGCTACACCTTC. Translation gives CASISRATENYGYTF.

The chain carries TRBV5-4 and TRBJ2-1, with TRBD1 identical over 10 bases. CDR1 is SGHNT, CDR2 YYREEE, per germline (reference sequence). After removal of 5 bases from V and 2 bases from J, the junction contained 7 bases not matched to a gene. CDR3 length: 16 residues. CDR3 residues: CASRHTGQGTYNEQFF. The CDR3, as DNA: TGTGCCAGCAGGCACACGGGACAGGGGACCTACAATGAGCAGTTCTTC.

The chain links TRBV4-3 to TRBJ2-1; D is unclear. Trimming pared 1 base from V and 8 bases from J, leaving 9 bases between. This CDR3 is built from 13 residues. The V gene's germline CDR1 is LGHNA and CDR2 YSLEER. CDR3 loop: CASSQGGSDEQFF. CDR3 DNA sequence: TGCGCCAGCAGCCAAGGTGGCTCCGATGAGCAGTTCTTC.

This sequence joins TRBV6-1 and TRBJ2-2, with no clear D. V lost 3 bases to trimming and J lost 7 bases, with 9 bases between them. Germline CDR1 MNHNS, CDR2 SASEGT. There are 13 residues in the CDR3. CDR3 bases: TGTGCCAGCAGTGATCTGTGGAACGGGGAGCTGTTTTTT. The encoded protein is CASSDLWNGELFF.

The chain links TRBV7-2 to TRBJ2-1; TRBD2 matches at 7 bases. The CDR3 is made up of 13 amino acids. Germline trimming cut 4 bases from V and 10 bases from J; bases unmatched to any gene: 7. Germline CDR1 SGHTA, CDR2 FQGNSA. The CDR3 nucleotides are TGTGCCAGCAGCTCTCGGACTAGTGGCGAGCAGTTCTTC. The encoded protein is CASSSRTSGEQFF. Complete variable domain (other parts from reference TRBV7-2 and TRBJ2-1): GAGVSQSPSNKVTEKGKDVELRCDPISGHTALYWYRQSLGQGLEFLIYFQGNSAPDKSGLPSDRFSAERTGGSVSTLTIQRTQQEDSAVYLCASSSRTSGEQFFGPGTRLTVL.